This T cell receptor beta chain emerged from a study of persistence of HIV-infected CD4 T cells. Study-level findings and limits: Antigen-responding cells were enriched for degenerate expanded CDR3beta sequences.

By sample fraction, this clone is medium-sized. Its antigen is not identified. Lysates of CMV-infected fibroblasts at 10 ug/mL stimulated these cells. Sorting selected CD4+ T cells upregulating both CD40 ligand and CD69. Donors had CD4+ T cell counts above 400 cells/uL and were CMV-seropositive. Sequencing used immunoSEQ version 4 in survey mode. Each sample used up to about 1 ug genomic DNA diluted to approximately 9 ng/uL. Sequencing was performed with immunoSEQ multiplex PCR; in TCRdb, only in-frame clones are kept and a portion is missing. The data contain about 20,000 clones, approximately 80% of them singletons. This CDR3 spans 17 amino acids. With V trimmed by 2 bases and J by 0 bases, 10 bases remained unmatched. Looked up from germline, CDR1 is MGHRA and CDR2 is YSYEKL.

The sample here was CD4+ T cells sorted from PBMCs after approximately 20-hour stimulation, taken from a patient who received antiretroviral therapy. This TCR was recovered from an adult man with HIV who was CMV-seropositive. This chain connects TRBV4-1 to TRBJ2-7; 7 nucleotides align to TRBD2. This CDR3 reads CASSQSGGGSSSYEQYF. The CDR3 DNA is TGCGCCAGCAGCCAATCTGGCGGGGGTTCCAGCTCCTACGAGCAGTACTTC.